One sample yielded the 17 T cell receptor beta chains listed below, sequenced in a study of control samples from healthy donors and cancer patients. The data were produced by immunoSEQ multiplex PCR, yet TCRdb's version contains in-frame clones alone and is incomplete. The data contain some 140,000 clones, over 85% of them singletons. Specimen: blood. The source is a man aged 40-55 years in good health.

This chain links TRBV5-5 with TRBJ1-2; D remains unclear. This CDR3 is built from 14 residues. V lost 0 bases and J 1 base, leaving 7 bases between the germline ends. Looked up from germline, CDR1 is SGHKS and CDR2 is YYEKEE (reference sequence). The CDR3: CASSLVSGNYGYTF. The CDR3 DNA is TGTGCCAGCAGCTTGGTCTCGGGTAACTATGGCTACACCTTC.

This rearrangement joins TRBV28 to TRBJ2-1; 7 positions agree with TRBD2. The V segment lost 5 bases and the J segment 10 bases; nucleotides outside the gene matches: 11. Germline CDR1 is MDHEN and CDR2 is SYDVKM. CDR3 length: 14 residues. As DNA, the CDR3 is TGTGCCAGCAGTCTACATTACGGGGAGGGGGAGCAGTTCTTC. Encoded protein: CASSLHYGEGEQFF.

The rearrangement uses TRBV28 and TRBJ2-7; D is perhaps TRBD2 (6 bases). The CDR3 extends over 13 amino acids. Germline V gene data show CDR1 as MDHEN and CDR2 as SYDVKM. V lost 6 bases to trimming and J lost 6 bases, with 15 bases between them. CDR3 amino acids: CASSSNLGGEQYF. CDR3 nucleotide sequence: TGTGCCAGCAGCTCAAACCTGGGGGGCGAGCAGTACTTC. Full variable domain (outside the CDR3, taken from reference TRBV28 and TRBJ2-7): DVKVTQSSRYLVKRTGEKVFLECVQDMDHENMFWYRQDPGLGLRLIYFSYDVKMKEKGDIPEGYSVSREKKERFSLILESASTNQTSMYLCASSSNLGGEQYFGPGTRLTVT.

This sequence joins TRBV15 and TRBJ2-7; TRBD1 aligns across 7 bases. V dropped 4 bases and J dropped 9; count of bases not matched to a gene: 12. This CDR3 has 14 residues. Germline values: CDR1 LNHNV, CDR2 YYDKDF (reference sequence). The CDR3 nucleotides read TGTGCCACCAGCACGAGACAGGGAATTCGTCTGCAGTACTTC. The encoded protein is CATSTRQGIRLQYF.

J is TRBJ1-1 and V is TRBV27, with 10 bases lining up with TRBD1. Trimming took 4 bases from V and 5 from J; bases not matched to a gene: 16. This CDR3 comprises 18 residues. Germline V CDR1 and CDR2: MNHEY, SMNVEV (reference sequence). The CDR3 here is CASSSPSRQGARRTEAFF. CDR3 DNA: TGTGCCAGCAGTTCCCCCTCCAGACAGGGGGCTCGGCGTACTGAAGCTTTCTTT.

The CDR3: CASRKYRNTEAFF. The CDR3 DNA sequence: TGTGCCAGCCGGAAATACAGGAACACTGAAGCTTTCTTT. V is TRBV6-5 and J is TRBJ1-1; D gene ambiguous. The CDR3 is 13 amino acids. V was cut by 8 bases and J by 1 base, with 11 bases left in between. The germline V gene has CDR1 MNHEY and CDR2 SVGAGI.

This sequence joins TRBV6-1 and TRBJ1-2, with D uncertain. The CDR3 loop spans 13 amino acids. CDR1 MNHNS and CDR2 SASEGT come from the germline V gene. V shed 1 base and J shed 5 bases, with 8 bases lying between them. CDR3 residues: CASSEERTYGYTF. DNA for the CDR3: TGTGCCAGCAGTGAAGAGAGGACGTATGGCTACACCTTC.

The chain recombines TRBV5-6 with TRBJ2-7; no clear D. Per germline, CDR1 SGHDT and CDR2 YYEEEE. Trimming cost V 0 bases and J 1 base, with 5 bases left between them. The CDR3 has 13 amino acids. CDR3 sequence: CASSLVRSYEQYF. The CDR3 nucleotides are TGTGCCAGCAGCTTGGTCAGGTCCTACGAGCAGTACTTC.

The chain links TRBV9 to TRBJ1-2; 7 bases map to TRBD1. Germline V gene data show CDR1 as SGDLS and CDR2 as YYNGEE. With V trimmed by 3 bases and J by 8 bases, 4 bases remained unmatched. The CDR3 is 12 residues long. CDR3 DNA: TGTGCCAGCAGCGGACAGGGTGACGGCTACACCTTC. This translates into CASSGQGDGYTF. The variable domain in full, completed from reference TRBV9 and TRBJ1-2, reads DSGVTQTPKHLITATGQRVTLRCSPRSGDLSVYWYQQSLDQGLQFLIQYYNGEERAKGNILERFSAQQFPDLHSELNLSSLELGDSALYFCASSGQGDGYTFGSGTRLTVV.

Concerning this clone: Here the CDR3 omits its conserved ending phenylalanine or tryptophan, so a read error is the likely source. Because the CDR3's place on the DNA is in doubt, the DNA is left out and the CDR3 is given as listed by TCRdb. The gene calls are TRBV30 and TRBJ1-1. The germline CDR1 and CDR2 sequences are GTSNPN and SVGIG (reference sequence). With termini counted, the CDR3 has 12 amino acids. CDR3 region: CAWSVGQPNYAT.

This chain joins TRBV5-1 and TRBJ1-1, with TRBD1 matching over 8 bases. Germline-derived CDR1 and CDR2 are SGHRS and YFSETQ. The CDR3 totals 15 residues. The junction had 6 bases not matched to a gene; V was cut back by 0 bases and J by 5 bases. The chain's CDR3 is CASSLGAGGATEAFF. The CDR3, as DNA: TGCGCCAGCAGCTTGGGGGCAGGGGGCGCGACTGAAGCTTTCTTT.

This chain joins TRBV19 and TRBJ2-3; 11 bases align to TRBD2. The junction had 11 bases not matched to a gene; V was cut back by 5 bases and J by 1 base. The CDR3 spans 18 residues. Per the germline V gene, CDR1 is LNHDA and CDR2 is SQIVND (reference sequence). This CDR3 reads CASSPPLPLAGGTDTQYF. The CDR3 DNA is TGTGCCAGTAGTCCCCCCCTCCCACTAGCGGGGGGCACAGATACGCAGTATTTT.

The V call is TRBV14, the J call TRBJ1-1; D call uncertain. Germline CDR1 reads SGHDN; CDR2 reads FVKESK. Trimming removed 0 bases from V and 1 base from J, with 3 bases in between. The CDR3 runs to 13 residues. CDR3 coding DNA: TGTGCCAGCAGCCAAGAGTGGAACACTGAAGCTTTCTTT. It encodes CASSQEWNTEAFF.

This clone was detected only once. CDR3 protein: CAIHRGFGYTF. CDR3 nucleotides: TGTGCCATCCACAGGGGTTTCGGCTACACCTTC. The V gene is TRBV2, the J gene TRBJ1-2, with 7 bases fitting TRBD1. V was pared by 10 bases and J by 8 bases, with 7 bases of the junction left unmatched. CDR3 length: 11 amino acids. Germline CDR1 is SNHLY and CDR2 is FYNNEI. The entire variable domain, with the rest obtained from reference TRBV2 and TRBJ1-2, is as follows: EPEVTQTPSHQVTQMGQEVILRCVPISNHLYFYWYRQILGQKVEFLVSFYNNEISEKSEIFDDQFSVERPDGSNFTLKIRSTKLEDSAMYFCAIHRGFGYTFGSGTRLTVV.

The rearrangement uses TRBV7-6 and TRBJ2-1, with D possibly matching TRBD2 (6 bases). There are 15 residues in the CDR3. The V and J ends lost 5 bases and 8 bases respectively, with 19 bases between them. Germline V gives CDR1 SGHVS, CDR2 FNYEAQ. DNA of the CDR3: TGTGCCAGCAGCCGAACACTAGCTTGGGGCGATGAGCAGTTCTTC. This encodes CASSRTLAWGDEQFF.

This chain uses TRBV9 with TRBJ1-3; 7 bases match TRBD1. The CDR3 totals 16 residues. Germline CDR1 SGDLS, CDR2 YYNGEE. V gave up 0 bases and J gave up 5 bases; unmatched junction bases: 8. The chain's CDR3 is CASSVGGDSFRNTIYF. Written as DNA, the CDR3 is TGTGCCAGCAGCGTAGGTGGGGACAGCTTCCGAAACACCATATATTTT.

The CDR3: CASRPGSTRNEKLFF. The CDR3 bases are TGTGCCAGCAGACCAGGGTCAACTAGGAATGAAAAACTGTTTTTT. The genes are TRBV5-8 and TRBJ1-4; D may be TRBD1 (5 bases). This CDR3 contains 15 residues. In germline, CDR1 is SGHTS, CDR2 YDEGEE. Trimming left V 5 bases short and J 5 bases short, with 16 bases between.